Below, one T cell receptor beta chain is given with its context. Its antigen remains unidentified. This table comes from immunoSEQ multiplex PCR, and its TCRdb copy is limited to in-frame clones, with some not included. The sample includes 35,000 to 40,000 clones, 94% of them seen just once. This sample was included in a study of T cells in tuberculosis. Findings and caveats of the study: Active tuberculosis patients had shorter CDR3-alpha; the beta difference was nonsignificant.

Germline V CDR1 and CDR2: MNHNY, SVGAGI (reference sequence). This CDR3 spans 15 amino acids. V gave up 9 bases and J gave up 1 base; unmatched junction bases: 5. Sequenced sample: PBMCs. This receptor was obtained from a donor between 10 and 29 years old with latent tuberculosis or without tuberculosis infection. Some clones in this sample may be carry-over from other donors' samples. V usage is TRBV6-6 and J usage is TRBJ1-6; 8 bases are a match to TRBD1. Here the CDR3 DNA reads TGTGCCAGTGCCAGGGGGCGATCCTATAATTCACCCCTCCACTTT. It is translated as CASARGRSYNSPLHF.